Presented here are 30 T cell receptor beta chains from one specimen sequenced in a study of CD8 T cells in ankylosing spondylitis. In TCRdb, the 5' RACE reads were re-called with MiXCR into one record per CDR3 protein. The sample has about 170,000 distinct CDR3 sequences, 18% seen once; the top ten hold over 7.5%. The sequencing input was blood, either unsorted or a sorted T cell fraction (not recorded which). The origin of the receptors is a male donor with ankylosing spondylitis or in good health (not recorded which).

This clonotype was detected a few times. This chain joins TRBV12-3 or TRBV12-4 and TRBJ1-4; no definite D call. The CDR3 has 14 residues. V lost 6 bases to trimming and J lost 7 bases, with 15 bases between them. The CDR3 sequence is CASRLVSGGEKLFF. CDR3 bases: TGTGCCAGCAGGCTGGTCTCTGGCGGTGAAAAACTGTTTTTT.

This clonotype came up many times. The DNA for the CDR3 is TGTGCCAGCAGCCCAGGGTCAGCGATCACAGATACGCAGTATTTT. This encodes CASSPGSAITDTQYF. The chain links TRBV11-2 to TRBJ2-3; a possible D gene is TRBD1 (5 bases). Germline assignment: CDR1 SGHAT and CDR2 FQNNGV. The CDR3 covers 15 residues. V lost 5 bases to trimming and J lost 2 bases, with 14 bases between them.

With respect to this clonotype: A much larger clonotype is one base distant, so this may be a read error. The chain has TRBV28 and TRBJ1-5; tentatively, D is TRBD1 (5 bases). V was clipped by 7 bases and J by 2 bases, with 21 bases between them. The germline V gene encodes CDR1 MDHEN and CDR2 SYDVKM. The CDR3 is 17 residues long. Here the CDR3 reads CASTSFFGAGGNQPQHF. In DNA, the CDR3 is TGTGCCAGCACTTCCTTCTTTGGGGCGGGGGGCAATCAGCCCCAGCATTTT.

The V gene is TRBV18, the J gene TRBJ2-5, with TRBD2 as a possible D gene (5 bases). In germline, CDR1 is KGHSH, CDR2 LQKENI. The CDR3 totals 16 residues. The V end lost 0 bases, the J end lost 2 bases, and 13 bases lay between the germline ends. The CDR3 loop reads CASSPPGIRTQETQYF. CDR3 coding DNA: TGTGCCAGCTCACCACCCGGGATAAGAACTCAAGAGACCCAGTACTTC.

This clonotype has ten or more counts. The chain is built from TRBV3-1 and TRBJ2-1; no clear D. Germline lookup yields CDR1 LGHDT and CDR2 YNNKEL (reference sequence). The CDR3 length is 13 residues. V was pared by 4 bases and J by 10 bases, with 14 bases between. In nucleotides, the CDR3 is TGTGCCAGCAGCCGCGACGCAGCCAGGGAGCAGTTCTTC. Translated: CASSRDAAREQFF.

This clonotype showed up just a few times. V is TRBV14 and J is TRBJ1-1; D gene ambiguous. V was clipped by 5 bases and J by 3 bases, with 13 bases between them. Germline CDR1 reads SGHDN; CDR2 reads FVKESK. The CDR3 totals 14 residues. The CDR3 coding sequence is TGTGCCAGCAGCTCGACAATAGGAGACACTGAAGCTTTCTTT. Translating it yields CASSSTIGDTEAFF.

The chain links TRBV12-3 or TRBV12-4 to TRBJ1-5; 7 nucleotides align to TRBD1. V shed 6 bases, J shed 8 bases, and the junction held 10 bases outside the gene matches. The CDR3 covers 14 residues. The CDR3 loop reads CASRNLGGLEPQHF. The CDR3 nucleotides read TGTGCCAGCAGGAACCTAGGGGGCCTGGAGCCCCAGCATTTT.

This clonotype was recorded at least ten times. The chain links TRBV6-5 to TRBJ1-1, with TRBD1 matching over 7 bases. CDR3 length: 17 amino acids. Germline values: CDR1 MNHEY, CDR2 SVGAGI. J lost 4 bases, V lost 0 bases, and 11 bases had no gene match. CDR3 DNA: TGTGCCAGCAGTTACTCTAGGGTCAGGGGGGATATCACTGAAGCTTTCTTT. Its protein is CASSYSRVRGDITEAFF.

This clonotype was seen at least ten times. CDR3 sequence reads: CSAHIAGASYNEQFF. The CDR3, as DNA: TGCAGTGCCCATATAGCGGGAGCGTCCTACAATGAGCAGTTCTTC. The genes are TRBV20-1 and TRBJ2-1; 9 bases map to TRBD2. V gave up 6 bases and J gave up 1 base; unmatched junction bases: 7. Looked up from germline, CDR1 is DFQATT and CDR2 is SNEGSKA (reference sequence). The length of the CDR3 is 15 residues.

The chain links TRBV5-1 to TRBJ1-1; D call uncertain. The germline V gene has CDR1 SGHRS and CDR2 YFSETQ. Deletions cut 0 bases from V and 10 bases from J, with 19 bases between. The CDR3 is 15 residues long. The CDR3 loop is CASSLVSSRDGGAFF. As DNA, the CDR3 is TGCGCCAGCAGCTTGGTGTCTTCCCGGGATGGCGGAGCTTTCTTT.

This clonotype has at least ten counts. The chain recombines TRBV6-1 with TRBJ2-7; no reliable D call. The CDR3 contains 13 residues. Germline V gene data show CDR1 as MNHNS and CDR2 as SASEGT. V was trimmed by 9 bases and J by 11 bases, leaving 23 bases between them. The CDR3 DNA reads TGTGCCAGAGATCCGGCTCGTACTACGAGCAAGTACTTC. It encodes CARDPARTTSKYF.

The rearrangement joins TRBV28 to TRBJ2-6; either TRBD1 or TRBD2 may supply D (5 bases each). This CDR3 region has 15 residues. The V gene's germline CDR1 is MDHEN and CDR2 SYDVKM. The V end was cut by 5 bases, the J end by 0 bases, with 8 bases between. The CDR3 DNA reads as TGTGCCAGCAGTGGGGGATACTCTGGGGCCAACGTCCTGACTTTC. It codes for CASSGGYSGANVLTF. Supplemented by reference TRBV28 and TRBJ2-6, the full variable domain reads DVKVTQSSRYLVKRTGEKVFLECVQDMDHENMFWYRQDPGLGLRLIYFSYDVKMKEKGDIPEGYSVSREKKERFSLILESASTNQTSMYLCASSGGYSGANVLTFGAGSRLTVL.

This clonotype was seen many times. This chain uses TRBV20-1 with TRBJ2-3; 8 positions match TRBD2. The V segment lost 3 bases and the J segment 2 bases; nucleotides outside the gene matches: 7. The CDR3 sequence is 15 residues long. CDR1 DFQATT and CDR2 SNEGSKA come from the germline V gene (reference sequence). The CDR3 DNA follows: TGCAGTGCTAGCAACCCGACTAGCGACACAGATACGCAGTATTTT. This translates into CSASNPTSDTDTQYF.

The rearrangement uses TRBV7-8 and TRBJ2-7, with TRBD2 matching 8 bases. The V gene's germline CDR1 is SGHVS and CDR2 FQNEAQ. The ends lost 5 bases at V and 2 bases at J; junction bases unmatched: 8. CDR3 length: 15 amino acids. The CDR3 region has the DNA TGTGCCAGCAGCGAAGGGACTAGACCAACCTACGAGCAGTACTTC. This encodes CASSEGTRPTYEQYF. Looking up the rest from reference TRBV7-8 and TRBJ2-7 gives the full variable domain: GAGVSQSPRYKVAKRGQDVALRCDPISGHVSLFWYQQALGQGPEFLTYFQNEAQLDKSGLPSDRFFAERPEGSVSTLKIQRTQQEDSAVYLCASSEGTRPTYEQYFGPGTRLTVT.

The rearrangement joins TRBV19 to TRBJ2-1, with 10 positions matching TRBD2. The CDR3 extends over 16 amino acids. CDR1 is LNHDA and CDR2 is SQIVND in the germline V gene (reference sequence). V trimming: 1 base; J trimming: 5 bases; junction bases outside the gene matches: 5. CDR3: CASSIGLAGLHNEQFF. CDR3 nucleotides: TGTGCCAGTAGTATAGGACTAGCGGGTTTACACAATGAGCAGTTCTTC. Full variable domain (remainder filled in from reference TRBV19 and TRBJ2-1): DGGITQSPKYLFRKEGQNVTLSCEQNLNHDAMYWYRQDPGQGLRLIYYSQIVNDFQKGDIAEGYSVSREKKESFPLTVTSAQKNPTAFYLCASSIGLAGLHNEQFFGPGTRLTVL.

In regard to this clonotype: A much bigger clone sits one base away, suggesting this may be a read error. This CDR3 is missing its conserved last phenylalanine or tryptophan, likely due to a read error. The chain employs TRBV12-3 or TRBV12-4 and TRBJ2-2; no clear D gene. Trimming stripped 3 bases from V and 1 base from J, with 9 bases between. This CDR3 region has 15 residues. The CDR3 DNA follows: TGTGCCAGCAGTTTTTATGGGGTGAACACCGGGGAGCTGTTTCTT. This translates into CASSFYGVNTGELFL.

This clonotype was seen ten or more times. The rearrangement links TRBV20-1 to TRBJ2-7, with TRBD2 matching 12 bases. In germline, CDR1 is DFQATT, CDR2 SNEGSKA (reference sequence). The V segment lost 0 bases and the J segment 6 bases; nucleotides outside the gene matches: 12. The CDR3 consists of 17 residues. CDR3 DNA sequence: TGCAGTGCTAGAGATCTGAAGACTAGCGGGAGTCTCTCCGAGCAGTACTTC. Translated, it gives CSARDLKTSGSLSEQYF.

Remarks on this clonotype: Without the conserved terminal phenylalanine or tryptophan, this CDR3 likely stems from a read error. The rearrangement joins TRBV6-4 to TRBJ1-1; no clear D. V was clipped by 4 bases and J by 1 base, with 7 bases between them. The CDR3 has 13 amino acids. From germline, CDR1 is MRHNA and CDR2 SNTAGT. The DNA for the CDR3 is TGTGCCAGCAGTGCCGAGGCGAACACTGAAGCTTTCTCT. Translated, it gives CASSAEANTEAFS.

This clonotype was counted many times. The CDR3 nucleotides read TGCGCCAGCAGCCACCATACTAGCGCCACGAACACCGGGGAGCTGTTTTTT. This encodes CASSHHTSATNTGELFF. V gene TRBV4-1 combines with J gene TRBJ2-2, with 7 bases lining up with TRBD2. The CDR3 spans 17 residues. CDR1 and CDR2 (germline): MGHRA, YSYEKL. Germline trimming cut 3 bases from V and 0 bases from J; bases unmatched to any gene: 7.

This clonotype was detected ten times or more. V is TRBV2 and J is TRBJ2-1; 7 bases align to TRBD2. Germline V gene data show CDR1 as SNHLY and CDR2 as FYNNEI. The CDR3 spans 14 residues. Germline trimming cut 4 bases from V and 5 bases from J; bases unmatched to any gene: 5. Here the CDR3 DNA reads TGTGCCAGCAGTGCAGCGGGATTTAACAATGAGCAGTTCTTC. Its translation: CASSAAGFNNEQFF.

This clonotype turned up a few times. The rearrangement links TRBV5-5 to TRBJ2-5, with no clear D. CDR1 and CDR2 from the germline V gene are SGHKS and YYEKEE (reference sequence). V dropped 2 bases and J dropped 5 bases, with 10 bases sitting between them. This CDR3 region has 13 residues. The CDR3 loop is CASSFLRSETQYF. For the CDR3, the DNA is TGTGCCAGCAGCTTTCTCAGATCGGAGACCCAGTACTTC.

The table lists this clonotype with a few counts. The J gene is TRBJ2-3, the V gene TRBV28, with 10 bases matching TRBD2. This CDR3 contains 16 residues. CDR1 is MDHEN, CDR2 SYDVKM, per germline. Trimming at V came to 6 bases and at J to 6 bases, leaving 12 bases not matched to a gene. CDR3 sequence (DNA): TGTGCCAGCAGAGGGAGTAGCGGGAGGTATGGGGATACGCAGTATTTT. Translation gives CASRGSSGRYGDTQYF.

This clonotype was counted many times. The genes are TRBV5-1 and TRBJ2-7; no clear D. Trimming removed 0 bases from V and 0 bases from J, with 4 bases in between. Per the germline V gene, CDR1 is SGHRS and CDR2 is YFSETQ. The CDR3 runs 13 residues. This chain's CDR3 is CASSLELSYEQYF. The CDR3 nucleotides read TGCGCCAGCAGCTTGGAGCTCTCCTACGAGCAGTACTTC. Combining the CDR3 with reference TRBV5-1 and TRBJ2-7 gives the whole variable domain KAGVTQTPRYLIKTRGQQVTLSCSPISGHRSVSWYQQTPGQGLQFLFEYFSETQRNKGNFPGRFSGRQFSNSRSEMNVSTLELGDSALYLCASSLELSYEQYFGPGTRLTVT.

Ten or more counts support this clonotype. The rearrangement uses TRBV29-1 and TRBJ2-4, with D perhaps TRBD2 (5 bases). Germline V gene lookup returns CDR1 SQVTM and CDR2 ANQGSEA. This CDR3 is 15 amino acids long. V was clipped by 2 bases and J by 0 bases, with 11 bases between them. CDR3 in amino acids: CSVENFGVAKNIQYF. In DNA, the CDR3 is TGCAGCGTTGAAAATTTCGGGGTAGCCAAAAACATTCAGTACTTC. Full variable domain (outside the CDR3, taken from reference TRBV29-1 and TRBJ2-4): SAVISQKPSRDICQRGTSLTIQCQVDSQVTMMFWYRQQPGQSLTLIATANQGSEATYESGFVIDKFPISRPNLTFSTLTVSNMSPEDSSIYLCSVENFGVAKNIQYFGAGTRLSVL.

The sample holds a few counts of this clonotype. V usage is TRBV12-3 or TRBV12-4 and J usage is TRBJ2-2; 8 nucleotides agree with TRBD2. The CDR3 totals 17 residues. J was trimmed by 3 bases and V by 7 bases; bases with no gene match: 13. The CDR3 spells CASTSNHSGIHTGELFF. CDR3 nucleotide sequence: TGTGCCAGCACCTCCAACCATAGCGGGATACACACCGGGGAGCTGTTTTTT.

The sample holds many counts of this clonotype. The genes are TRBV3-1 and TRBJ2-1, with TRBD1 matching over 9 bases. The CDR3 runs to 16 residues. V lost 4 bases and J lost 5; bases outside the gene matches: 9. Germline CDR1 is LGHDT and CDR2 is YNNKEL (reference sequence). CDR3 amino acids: CASSRTRGQGHNEQFF. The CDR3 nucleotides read TGTGCCAGCAGCCGAACGAGGGGACAGGGCCACAATGAGCAGTTCTTC.

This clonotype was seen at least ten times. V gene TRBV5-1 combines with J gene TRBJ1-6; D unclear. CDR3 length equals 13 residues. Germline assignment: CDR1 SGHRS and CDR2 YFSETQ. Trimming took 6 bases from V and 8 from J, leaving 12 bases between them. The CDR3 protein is CASMDQGDSPLHF. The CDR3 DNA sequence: TGCGCCAGCATGGACCAAGGAGATTCACCCCTCCACTTT.

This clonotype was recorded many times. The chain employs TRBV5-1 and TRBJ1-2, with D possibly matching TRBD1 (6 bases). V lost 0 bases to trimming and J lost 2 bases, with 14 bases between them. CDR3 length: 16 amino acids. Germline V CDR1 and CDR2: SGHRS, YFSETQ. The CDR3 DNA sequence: TGCGCCAGCAGCTTGGACTCCGGGCAGGGGAACTATGGCTACACCTTC. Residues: CASSLDSGQGNYGYTF. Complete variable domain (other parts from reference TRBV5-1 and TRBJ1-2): KAGVTQTPRYLIKTRGQQVTLSCSPISGHRSVSWYQQTPGQGLQFLFEYFSETQRNKGNFPGRFSGRQFSNSRSEMNVSTLELGDSALYLCASSLDSGQGNYGYTFGSGTRLTVV.

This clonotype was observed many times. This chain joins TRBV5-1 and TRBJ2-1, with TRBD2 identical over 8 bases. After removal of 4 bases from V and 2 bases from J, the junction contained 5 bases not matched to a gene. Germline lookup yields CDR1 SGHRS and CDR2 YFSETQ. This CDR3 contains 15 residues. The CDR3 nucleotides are TGCGCCAGCAGCGGGACTAGTCCACCCTACAATGAGCAGTTCTTC. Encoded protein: CASSGTSPPYNEQFF.

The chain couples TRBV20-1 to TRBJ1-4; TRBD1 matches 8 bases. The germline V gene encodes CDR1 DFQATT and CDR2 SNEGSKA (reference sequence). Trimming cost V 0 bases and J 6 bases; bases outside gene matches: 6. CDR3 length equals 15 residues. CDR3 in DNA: TGCAGTGCTAGAGACACCAGGGGGCTCGATGAAAAACTGTTTTTT. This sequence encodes CSARDTRGLDEKLFF.